Each of the 25 T cell receptor beta chains below was sequenced from the same sample in a study of T cells in localized non-small cell lung cancer. This table comes from immunoSEQ multiplex PCR, and its TCRdb copy is limited to in-frame clones, with some not included. The sample records about 30,000 clones, 85% to 90% being singletons. Sequencing was performed on peripheral blood, taken before any cancer treatment. Source of these receptors: a female donor older than 55 with stage I lung adenocarcinoma.

This clone has just one count. The chain uses TRBV5-1 and TRBJ2-7; D unclear. The CDR3 is made up of 15 amino acids. CDR1 is SGHRS, CDR2 YFSETQ, per germline. V was trimmed by 0 bases and J by 3 bases, leaving 13 bases between them. The CDR3 here is CASSLEGPRDYEQYF. The CDR3 bases are TGCGCCAGCAGCTTGGAAGGGCCACGCGACTACGAGCAGTACTTC.

The chain links TRBV11-2 to TRBJ1-2; possible D gene TRBD1, 5 bases. Trimming cost V 8 bases and J 3 bases, with 19 bases left between them. There are 15 residues in the CDR3. The germline V gene encodes CDR1 SGHAT and CDR2 FQNNGV. The CDR3 reads CASSTRPGADYGYTF. The CDR3 bases are TGTGCCAGCTCAACACGACCCGGGGCCGACTATGGCTACACCTTC.

The CDR3 region is CASSLVSPGTDTQYF. The CDR3, as DNA: TGCGCCAGCAGCTTAGTATCTCCTGGCACAGATACGCAGTATTTT. The V call is TRBV5-1, the J call TRBJ2-3; no reliable D call. V gave up 2 bases and J gave up 1 base, with 11 bases separating them. This CDR3 contains 15 residues. Looked up from germline, CDR1 is SGHRS and CDR2 is YFSETQ.

J is TRBJ2-1 and V is TRBV4-3; D is perhaps TRBD1 or TRBD2 (6 bases each). There are 16 residues in the CDR3. With 0 bases removed from V and 4 bases from J, the gap between germline ends came to 13 bases. Germline CDR1 reads LGHNA; CDR2 reads YSLEER. The CDR3, as DNA: TGCGCCAGCAGCCAAGATTACAGGGACTTGTACAATGAGCAGTTCTTC. Translating gives CASSQDYRDLYNEQFF.

The J gene is TRBJ2-2, the V gene TRBV9, with D perhaps matching TRBD2 (5 bases). CDR3 length: 14 residues. CDR1 and CDR2 from the germline V gene are SGDLS and YYNGEE. V was pared by 0 bases and J by 6 bases, with 9 bases between. Here the CDR3 reads CASSVASGSGELFF. CDR3 in DNA: TGTGCCAGCAGCGTAGCGTCGGGGTCCGGGGAGCTGTTTTTT. The variable domain in full, completed from reference TRBV9 and TRBJ2-2, reads DSGVTQTPKHLITATGQRVTLRCSPRSGDLSVYWYQQSLDQGLQFLIQYYNGEERAKGNILERFSAQQFPDLHSELNLSSLELGDSALYFCASSVASGSGELFFGEGSRLTVL.

V is TRBV11-2 and J is TRBJ2-3, with 10 bases identical to TRBD2. Germline assignment: CDR1 SGHAT and CDR2 FQNNGV. V lost 5 bases and J lost 2; bases outside the gene matches: 7. The CDR3 loop spans 16 amino acids. The CDR3 here is CASSDLGLANTDTQYF. The CDR3, as DNA: TGTGCCAGCAGCGACTTGGGACTAGCGAACACAGATACGCAGTATTTT.

The chain couples TRBV18 to TRBJ2-5; 7 positions match TRBD1. The V and J ends lost 2 bases and 6 bases, in that order; junction bases with no gene match: 3. The germline V gene has CDR1 KGHSH and CDR2 LQKENI. This CDR3 has 13 residues. In nucleotides, the CDR3 is TGTGCCAGCTCACCAGACAGGGCCAAGACCCAGTACTTC. Its protein product is CASSPDRAKTQYF.

The chain joins TRBV28 to TRBJ1-2; D remains ambiguous. CDR3 size: 12 residues. Trimming pared 1 base from V and 7 bases from J, leaving 7 bases between. Germline-derived CDR1 and CDR2 are MDHEN and SYDVKM. CDR3: CASSLSRGGYTF. CDR3 coding DNA: TGTGCCAGCAGTTTATCGCGGGGTGGCTACACCTTC.

The V call is TRBV6-5, the J call TRBJ2-1, with 7 bases fitting TRBD2. CDR1 is MNHEY, CDR2 SVGAGI, per germline. The CDR3 totals 15 residues. Trimming removed 1 base from V and 4 bases from J; junction bases left unmatched: 4. The CDR3 region is CASSYWGEGYNEQFF. CDR3 nucleotide sequence: TGTGCCAGCAGTTACTGGGGGGAGGGATACAATGAGCAGTTCTTC.

The chain links TRBV15 to TRBJ2-1, with TRBD2 matching over 7 bases. Losses at the gene ends were 1 base for V and 0 bases for J; bases not matched to a gene: 3. Per the germline V gene, CDR1 is LNHNV and CDR2 is YYDKDF (reference sequence). The CDR3 is 16 amino acids. In DNA form, the CDR3 reads TGTGCCACCAGCAGAGGGGGGGGAGCCTCCTACAATGAGCAGTTCTTC. Its translation: CATSRGGGASYNEQFF. Together with reference TRBV15 and TRBJ2-1, the CDR3 gives the full variable domain: DAMVIQNPRYQVTQFGKPVTLSCSQTLNHNVMYWYQQKSSQAPKLLFHYYDKDFNNEADTPDNFQSRRPNTSFCFLDIRSPGLGDTAMYLCATSRGGGASYNEQFFGPGTRLTVL.

This chain uses TRBV15 with TRBJ2-2; no firm D call. Germline CDR1 LNHNV, CDR2 YYDKDF (reference sequence). The CDR3 consists of 15 residues. Trimming pared 5 bases from V and 7 bases from J, leaving 17 bases between. CDR3 coding DNA: TGTGCCACCAGCTGGAAGGGCCTACTGGGCGGGGAGCTGTTTTTT. Protein: CATSWKGLLGGELFF. The variable domain in full, completed from reference TRBV15 and TRBJ2-2, reads DAMVIQNPRYQVTQFGKPVTLSCSQTLNHNVMYWYQQKSSQAPKLLFHYYDKDFNNEADTPDNFQSRRPNTSFCFLDIRSPGLGDTAMYLCATSWKGLLGGELFFGEGSRLTVL.

The V call is TRBV11-2, the J call TRBJ2-7; a weak D match, TRBD1 (5 bases). The germline V gene encodes CDR1 SGHAT and CDR2 FQNNGV. The ends were cut back, 1 base at V and 2 bases at J, with 12 bases in the middle. The CDR3 totals 15 residues. The chain's CDR3 is CASSLGGGAAYEQYF. The CDR3 nucleotides are TGTGCCAGCAGCTTAGGGGGTGGGGCAGCCTACGAGCAGTACTTC. The full variable domain, rest sourced from reference TRBV11-2 and TRBJ2-7, is EAGVAQSPRYKIIEKRQSVAFWCNPISGHATLYWYQQILGQGPKLLIQFQNNGVVDDSQLPKDRFSAERLKGVDSTLKIQPAKLEDSAVYLCASSLGGGAAYEQYFGPGTRLTVT.

The chain joins TRBV18 to TRBJ1-3, with D possibly matching TRBD1 (6 bases). Deletions cut 8 bases from V and 7 bases from J, with 21 bases between. The germline V gene has CDR1 KGHSH and CDR2 LQKENI. The CDR3 sequence is 15 residues long. CDR3 loop: CASRYGDNIGNTIYF. The CDR3 DNA reads TGTGCCAGCCGTTACGGGGACAATATTGGGAACACCATATATTTT.

The V and J genes are TRBV5-1 and TRBJ2-2, with D uncertain. The V gene lost 10 bases and the J gene lost 1 base, with 14 bases spanning the gap. Looked up from germline, CDR1 is SGHRS and CDR2 is YFSETQ. This CDR3 spans 14 amino acids. CDR3 region: CASTDTENTGELFF. CDR3 nucleotides: TGCGCCTCCACAGATACCGAGAACACCGGGGAGCTGTTTTTT.

V gene TRBV19 combines with J gene TRBJ1-1, with unresolved D. V was shortened by 5 bases and J by 3 bases, with 4 bases between the two germline ends. This CDR3 contains 11 residues. The germline V gene has CDR1 LNHDA and CDR2 SQIVND (reference sequence). The CDR3 region is CASSSDTEAFF. The CDR3 DNA reads as TGTGCCAGTAGTTCAGACACTGAAGCTTTCTTT.

The CDR3 nucleotides are TGTGCCAGCAGCACGAGCAGGGGATTCAGGAGAAACACCATATATTTT. It codes for CASSTSRGFRRNTIYF. The genes are TRBV9 and TRBJ1-3; D is perhaps TRBD1 (6 bases). The CDR3 is made up of 16 amino acids. Germline loops: CDR1 SGDLS, CDR2 YYNGEE. V lost 4 bases to trimming and J lost 5 bases, with 19 bases between them.

The chain recombines TRBV6-1 with TRBJ1-2; perhaps TRBD1 as D (6 bases). V was trimmed by 7 bases and J by 2 bases, leaving 14 bases between them. The CDR3 runs 14 residues. Germline V gives CDR1 MNHNS, CDR2 SASEGT. CDR3 in amino acids: CASTSRGANYGYTF. CDR3 in DNA: TGTGCCAGCACTTCTAGGGGGGCAAACTATGGCTACACCTTC.

V usage is TRBV7-2 and J usage is TRBJ2-1, with D possibly matching TRBD2 (6 bases). This CDR3 region has 18 residues. CDR1 and CDR2 (germline): SGHTA, FQGNSA. V lost 6 bases to trimming and J lost 0 bases, with 21 bases between them. The DNA of the CDR3 is TGTGCCAGCAGTCCCCACAATAGCGGAGGGTACTCCTACAATGAGCAGTTCTTC. This codes for CASSPHNSGGYSYNEQFF.

This clone was detected only once. The chain joins TRBV5-5 to TRBJ1-5, with TRBD1 identical over 10 bases. CDR3 length: 16 amino acids. The J segment lost 2 bases and the V segment lost 1 base, leaving 3 bases of the junction unmatched. The germline V gene encodes CDR1 SGHKS and CDR2 YYEKEE (reference sequence). CDR3 residues: CASSLRGTGGNQPQHF. DNA for the CDR3: TGTGCCAGCAGCTTGCGGGGGACAGGGGGCAATCAGCCCCAGCATTTT.

CDR3 sequence: CASSQDYAGAFNEQYF. The CDR3 nucleotides are TGCGCCAGCAGCCAAGACTATGCAGGGGCTTTCAACGAGCAGTACTTC. The chain carries TRBV4-3 and TRBJ2-7; tentatively, D is TRBD1 (6 bases). Germline assignment: CDR1 LGHNA and CDR2 YSLEER. Between the trimmed V and J ends, which lost 0 bases and 5 bases, there was a span of 17 bases. This CDR3 is built from 16 residues.

V usage is TRBV7-6 and J usage is TRBJ2-5; no firm D call. TRBJ2-7 matches the DNA end more closely, so the J call is doubtful. The germline gives CDR1 SGHVS, CDR2 FNYEAQ. The CDR3 contains 11 residues. The chain's CDR3 is CASSSESEQYF. The CDR3 nucleotides are TGTGCCAGCAGCTCTGAATCCGAGCAGTACTTC.

The gene calls are TRBV9 and TRBJ2-7; no firm D call. Germline V gene sequence: CDR1 SGDLS, CDR2 YYNGEE. The CDR3 contains 12 residues. Trimming cost V 4 bases and J 6 bases, with 11 bases left between them. DNA for the CDR3: TGTGCCAGCAGCTCCCCGGGTGGCGAGCAGTACTTC. Its protein is CASSSPGGEQYF.

This clone was seen once. The chain couples TRBV19 to TRBJ2-1, with D unclear. Trimming left V 6 bases short and J 0 bases short, with 9 bases between. Germline V CDR1 and CDR2: LNHDA, SQIVND (reference sequence). The CDR3 contains 14 residues. CDR3 in DNA: TGTGCCAGTAGGAGCTCCAGCTCCTACAATGAGCAGTTCTTC. This translates into CASRSSSSYNEQFF.

The chain couples TRBV5-4 to TRBJ2-7; TRBD1 is a possible D gene (6 bases). The CDR3 loop spans 13 amino acids. Germline CDR1 and CDR2: SGHNT and YYREEE (reference sequence). V was cut by 4 bases and J by 4 bases, with 12 bases left in between. CDR3 sequence: CASSPDRNYEQYF. CDR3 in DNA: TGTGCCAGCAGCCCGGACAGAAATTACGAGCAGTACTTC.

The V gene is TRBV6-6, the J gene TRBJ2-7, with D maybe TRBD1 (6 bases). Per the germline V gene, CDR1 is MNHNY and CDR2 is SVGAGI (reference sequence). This CDR3 comprises 13 residues. The V and J ends lost 6 bases and 1 base respectively, with 10 bases between them. The CDR3 nucleotides read TGTGCCAGCAGGTTCGGGACATCCTACGAGCAGTACTTC. Translating it yields CASRFGTSYEQYF.